A single sample is the source of the 23 T cell receptor beta chains below, sequenced in a study of CD8+ T cells in alopecia areata. cDNA prepared by RNA extraction and subsequent reverse transcription served as the template for sequencing. This table comes from immunoSEQ multiplex PCR, and its TCRdb copy is limited to in-frame clones, with some not included. The sample consists of 150,000 or so clones, around 47% of them appearing once. The sequencing sample was made of CD4+ T cells sorted from blood. These receptors were collected from a human donor with alopecia areata.

The table lists this clone with a count of one. V usage is TRBV28 and J usage is TRBJ1-1, with D hard to call. Germline CDR1 MDHEN, CDR2 SYDVKM. The V end was cut by 8 bases, the J end by 3 bases, with 10 bases between. CDR3 length: 12 amino acids. In DNA, the CDR3 is TGTGCCAGCGGGCTGTCGCACACTGAAGCTTTCTTT. As protein: CASGLSHTEAFF.

The chain links TRBV25-1 to TRBJ2-5; D remains ambiguous. Germline lookup yields CDR1 MGHDK and CDR2 SYGVNS. Trimming removed 4 bases at V and 4 bases at J, with 4 bases between. The CDR3 is 11 residues long. The CDR3 protein is CASSGLETQYF. The DNA of the CDR3 is TGTGCCAGCAGTGGTCTAGAGACCCAGTACTTC. The variable domain in full, completed from reference TRBV25-1 and TRBJ2-5, reads EADIYQTPRYLVIGTGKKITLECSQTMGHDKMYWYQQDPGMELHLIHYSYGVNSTEKGDLSSESTVSRIRTEHFPLTLESARPSHTSQYLCASSGLETQYFGPGTRLLVL.

The V call is TRBV4-1, the J call TRBJ1-1; a weak D match, TRBD1 (5 bases). V dropped 1 base and J dropped 6 bases, with 15 bases sitting between them. The CDR3 is 15 residues long. CDR1 and CDR2 (germline): MGHRA, YSYEKL. The CDR3 sequence: CASSQVVLGGAEAFF. CDR3 sequence (DNA): TGCGCCAGCAGCCAAGTGGTTTTAGGAGGGGCTGAAGCTTTCTTT.

This sequence joins TRBV4-2 and TRBJ2-2, with D possibly TRBD2 on 5 matching bases. There are 15 residues in the CDR3. V was trimmed by 0 bases and J by 6 bases, leaving 11 bases between them. Germline V CDR1 and CDR2: LGHNA, YNFKEQ. The CDR3 sequence: CASSQEASSAGELFF. The CDR3 DNA follows: TGTGCCAGCAGCCAAGAGGCTAGCAGCGCCGGGGAGCTGTTTTTT.

This clone was detected a few times. The chain employs TRBV4-2 and TRBJ2-1; perhaps TRBD2 as D (6 bases). CDR1 is LGHNA, CDR2 YNFKEQ, per germline. Trimming removed 1 base at V and 3 bases at J, with 13 bases between. The CDR3 is 16 amino acids. The CDR3, as DNA: TGTGCCAGCAGCCAAGCTACGGGAGCCGACTACAATGAGCAGTTCTTC. Amino acid sequence: CASSQATGADYNEQFF.

The chain joins TRBV27 to TRBJ1-2; TRBD1 aligns across 11 bases. Per germline, CDR1 MNHEY and CDR2 SMNVEV (reference sequence). The CDR3 is made up of 14 amino acids. V trimming: 6 bases; J trimming: 8 bases; junction bases outside the gene matches: 8. This CDR3 is CASSQPGQGEGYTF. The DNA of the CDR3 is TGTGCCAGCAGCCAACCGGGACAGGGGGAAGGCTACACCTTC.

This chain uses TRBV28 with TRBJ2-1; 7 bases fit TRBD1. The V gene end was trimmed by 6 bases and the J gene end by 4 bases; junction bases not matched to a gene: 9. The CDR3 covers 15 residues. Germline assignment: CDR1 MDHEN and CDR2 SYDVKM. The CDR3 here is CASRHRRQGYNEQFF. The CDR3 bases are TGTGCCAGCAGACATCGAAGACAGGGATACAATGAGCAGTTCTTC. Together with reference TRBV28 and TRBJ2-1, the CDR3 gives the full variable domain: DVKVTQSSRYLVKRTGEKVFLECVQDMDHENMFWYRQDPGLGLRLIYFSYDVKMKEKGDIPEGYSVSREKKERFSLILESASTNQTSMYLCASRHRRQGYNEQFFGPGTRLTVL.

This chain links TRBV4-1 with TRBJ2-5, with D unclear. Germline CDR1 is MGHRA and CDR2 is YSYEKL. Between the trimmed V and J ends, which lost 2 bases and 5 bases, there was a span of 15 bases. The CDR3 sequence is 15 residues long. This chain's CDR3 is CASSQFSAIGETQYF. DNA for the CDR3: TGCGCCAGCAGCCAATTTAGTGCTATTGGGGAGACCCAGTACTTC.

This chain joins TRBV29-1 and TRBJ2-3; 8 positions match TRBD1. There are 12 residues in the CDR3. The trim removed 7 bases at V and 5 bases at J, leaving 5 bases unmatched. CDR1 is SQVTM and CDR2 is ANQGSEA in the germline V gene. The CDR3 DNA reads TGCAGCGCCTTCAGGGGGCGAGATACGCAGTATTTT. Translating it yields CSAFRGRDTQYF.

This clone was recorded a few times. The rearrangement joins TRBV29-1 to TRBJ2-3; 8 nucleotides line up with TRBD2. The junction had 7 bases not matched to a gene; V was cut back by 8 bases and J by 0 bases. Germline CDR1 reads SQVTM; CDR2 reads ANQGSEA. The CDR3 sequence is 14 residues long. In DNA, the CDR3 is TGCAGCTCGGGGGGGCAAACTAGCACAGATACGCAGTATTTT. Encoded protein: CSSGGQTSTDTQYF.

The rearrangement uses TRBV28 and TRBJ2-5; D is unclear. Trimming pared 2 bases from V and 0 bases from J, leaving 10 bases between. Germline CDR1 MDHEN, CDR2 SYDVKM. The length of the CDR3 is 15 residues. The CDR3 DNA follows: TGTGCCAGCAGTTTACCCTCCCGGAACCAAGAGACCCAGTACTTC. Residues: CASSLPSRNQETQYF.

The rearrangement joins TRBV28 to TRBJ1-5; 8 nucleotides agree with TRBD1. This CDR3 has 15 residues. CDR1 MDHEN and CDR2 SYDVKM come from the germline V gene. With V trimmed by 5 bases and J by 0 bases, 3 bases remained unmatched. The CDR3 region has the DNA TGTGCCAGCAGTCCGACAGGGGATAGCAATCAGCCCCAGCATTTT. It encodes CASSPTGDSNQPQHF.

The V gene is TRBV10-3, the J gene TRBJ2-5, with TRBD2 as a possible D gene (6 bases). Germline CDR1 and CDR2: ENHRY and SYGVKD. The CDR3 has 13 residues. The V gene lost 6 bases and the J gene lost 1 base, with 9 bases spanning the gap. The CDR3 is CAIRAAGQETQYF. CDR3 sequence (DNA): TGTGCCATCAGGGCAGCGGGCCAAGAGACCCAGTACTTC.

The table lists this clone with a few counts. Additional DNA sequences in this sample encode the identical CDR3. The V and J genes are TRBV30 and TRBJ2-3; D is possibly TRBD2 (6 bases). CDR1 is GTSNPN, CDR2 SVGIG, per germline (reference sequence). The CDR3 loop spans 13 amino acids. The ends were cut back, 3 bases at V and 0 bases at J, with 7 bases in the middle. The CDR3 reads CAWSGSSTDTQYF. Here the CDR3 DNA reads TGTGCCTGGAGCGGGAGTAGCACAGATACGCAGTATTTT.

V gene TRBV23-1 combines with J gene TRBJ2-7, with 9 nucleotides matching TRBD1. TRBV23-1 is given ORF status, its function remaining uncertain. After removal of 4 bases from V and 1 base from J, the junction contained 8 bases not matched to a gene. The CDR3 runs 16 residues. CDR3 region: CASSLGDRVKSYEQYF. CDR3 sequence (DNA): TGCGCCAGCAGTCTGGGGGACAGGGTAAAGTCCTACGAGCAGTACTTC.

The table lists this clone with a few counts. The chain joins TRBV18 to TRBJ2-2; a possible D gene is TRBD2 (5 bases). The CDR3 covers 12 residues. The V gene's germline CDR1 is KGHSH and CDR2 LQKENI. V gave up 8 bases and J gave up 5 bases, with 9 bases separating them. In nucleotides, the CDR3 is TGTGCCAGCCAGCCGGGAACCGGGGAGCTGTTTTTT. This gives the protein CASQPGTGELFF.

This chain joins TRBV7-6 and TRBJ2-2, with 7 nucleotides matching TRBD2. The CDR3 extends over 16 amino acids. Germline loops: CDR1 SGHVS, CDR2 FNYEAQ. V was clipped by 5 bases and J by 0 bases; unmatched bases: 6. The CDR3 DNA reads as TGTGCCAGCAGCCTCCAAAGCGGGGCGAACACCGGGGAGCTGTTTTTT. Translated: CASSLQSGANTGELFF. Full variable domain (missing parts from reference TRBV7-6 and TRBJ2-2): GAGVSQSPRYKVTKRGQDVALRCDPISGHVSLYWYRQALGQGPEFLTYFNYEAQQDKSGLPNDRFSAERPEGSISTLTIQRTEQRDSAMYRCASSLQSGANTGELFFGEGSRLTVL.

The chain is built from TRBV29-1 and TRBJ1-1, with no clear D. Trimming shortened V by 4 bases and J by 7 bases, and 7 bases separated the two germline ends. Germline V gene data show CDR1 as SQVTM and CDR2 as ANQGSEA. This CDR3 comprises 10 residues. The CDR3: CSVVGLEAFF. Here the CDR3 DNA reads TGCAGCGTTGTAGGGCTTGAAGCTTTCTTT.

As for this clone: Mismatch with germline at one junction end may stem from a read error. The chain combines TRBV15 with TRBJ1-5; tentative D call: TRBD1 (6 bases). CDR1 and CDR2 from the germline V gene are LNHNV and YYDKDF (reference sequence). The CDR3 contains 14 residues. In nucleotides, the CDR3 is TGTGCCACCAGCAGAGATGGGGGCAAACAGCCCCAGCATTTT. Its protein product is CATSRDGGKQPQHF.

This clone was recorded once. The chain employs TRBV5-1 and TRBJ1-5; 8 nucleotides align to TRBD1. CDR3 length: 15 residues. Per germline, CDR1 SGHRS and CDR2 YFSETQ. The trim removed 0 bases at V and 5 bases at J, leaving 4 bases unmatched. CDR3 residues: CASSLGDRPDQPQHF. Written as DNA, the CDR3 is TGCGCCAGCAGCTTGGGGGACAGGCCGGATCAGCCCCAGCATTTT.

This clone was observed a handful of times. This chain joins TRBV19 and TRBJ2-1, with 8 bases aligning to TRBD2. Germline V gene lookup returns CDR1 LNHDA and CDR2 SQIVND (reference sequence). This CDR3 has 15 residues. Losses at the gene ends were 5 bases for V and 5 bases for J; bases not matched to a gene: 8. The CDR3 region is CASSPIAGFHNEQFF. For the CDR3, the DNA is TGTGCCAGTAGTCCTATAGCGGGATTCCACAATGAGCAGTTCTTC.

The gene calls are TRBV5-1 and TRBJ2-3, with D uncertain. V shed 2 bases and J shed 0 bases, with 10 bases lying between them. Germline CDR1 is SGHRS and CDR2 is YFSETQ. The CDR3 is made up of 15 amino acids. The CDR3 here is CASSFDPRSTDTQYF. CDR3 DNA sequence: TGCGCCAGCAGCTTTGACCCGAGAAGCACAGATACGCAGTATTTT.

The V and J genes are TRBV30 and TRBJ2-2, with D possibly called TRBD1 or TRBD2 (5 bases each). This CDR3 region has 16 residues. Per germline, CDR1 GTSNPN and CDR2 SVGIG (reference sequence). Trimming shortened V by 0 bases and J by 4 bases, and 15 bases separated the two germline ends. Here the CDR3 reads CAWSVQHGAVTGELFF. In DNA, the CDR3 is TGTGCCTGGAGTGTACAGCACGGGGCGGTCACCGGGGAGCTGTTTTTT.